The 18 T cell receptor beta chains in this list originate from one sample, sequenced in a study of T cells after yellow fever vaccination. TCRdb called the 5' RACE reads again in MiXCR, with one record for every CDR3 protein. The table includes some 320,000 distinct CDR3 sequences, roughly 9.4% detected once. The sample here was PBMCs, taken on the day of the first yellow fever vaccination. Receptors were obtained from a man aged 18 to 35 who received the YFV17D yellow fever vaccine.

The rearrangement uses TRBV18 and TRBJ2-1; 7 bases agree with TRBD1. The CDR3 has 15 amino acids. V lost 3 bases to trimming and J lost 7 bases; unmatched junction nucleotides: 9. The germline V gene has CDR1 KGHSH and CDR2 LQKENI. CDR3 sequence: CASSPGQVGLNEQFF. As DNA, the CDR3 is TGTGCCAGCTCACCCGGACAGGTCGGCTTAAATGAGCAGTTCTTC.

This clonotype was detected many times. The chain recombines TRBV30 with TRBJ2-5; TRBD2 matches at 7 bases. Per the germline V gene, CDR1 is GTSNPN and CDR2 is SVGIG (reference sequence). The junction had 1 base not matched to a gene; V was cut back by 5 bases and J by 4 bases. This CDR3 is 11 amino acids long. The CDR3 DNA reads TGTGCCTGGGGACTAGGAGAGACCCAGTACTTC. Translating it yields CAWGLGETQYF.

This clonotype was picked up a small number of times. The gene calls are TRBV7-9 and TRBJ1-2; D is unresolved. Trimming cost V 1 base and J 14 bases, with 11 bases left between them. Germline V gene data show CDR1 as SEHNR and CDR2 as FQNEAQ (reference sequence). The CDR3 consists of 11 residues. Here the CDR3 reads CASSLGVDLTF. The CDR3 nucleotides read TGTGCCAGCAGCTTAGGGGTCGACTTAACCTTC.

This clonotype was seen repeatedly, ten times or more. This rearrangement joins TRBV25-1 to TRBJ1-4; no clear D gene. The germline V and J ends were trimmed by 1 base and 4 bases, with 13 bases remaining between them. The CDR3 totals 16 residues. The germline V gene encodes CDR1 MGHDK and CDR2 SYGVNS. The CDR3 nucleotides are TGTGCCAGCAGTGAATCTGGCGGTGCCATTAATGAAAAACTGTTTTTT. Its protein product is CASSESGGAINEKLFF.

The CDR3 here is CASSREGLNTEAFF. The CDR3 bases are TGTGCCAGTAGTAGGGAGGGACTAAACACTGAAGCTTTCTTT. This chain joins TRBV19 and TRBJ1-1; TRBD1 might be the D (5 bases). Germline CDR1 is LNHDA and CDR2 is SQIVND (reference sequence). Between the trimmed V and J ends, which lost 4 bases and 2 bases, there was a span of 11 bases. The CDR3 is 14 amino acids.

J is TRBJ2-7 and V is TRBV20-1; 10 nucleotides agree with TRBD2. The CDR3 is made up of 13 amino acids. With 6 bases clipped from V and 7 bases from J, the junction kept 9 bases outside the gene matches. Germline V gene data show CDR1 as DFQATT and CDR2 as SNEGSKA (reference sequence). The DNA for the CDR3 is TGCAGTGCAGCAAGCGGGGGGGCGAGGGAGCAGTACGTC. Translation gives CSAASGGAREQYV.

This chain uses TRBV24-1 with TRBJ2-1; TRBD1 matches 8 bases. CDR3 size: 12 residues. The germline gives CDR1 KGHDR, CDR2 SFDVKD. J gave up 10 bases and V 6 bases, and 4 bases lay outside the gene matches. CDR3 coding DNA: TGTGCCACCAGTAACAGGGGGAGGGAGCAGTTCTTC. It yields the protein CATSNRGREQFF.

Only a few counts were recorded for this clonotype. The rearrangement joins TRBV12-3 or TRBV12-4 to TRBJ2-1; 7 bases map to TRBD1. This CDR3 is 14 amino acids long. Trimming cost V 11 bases and J 1 base; bases outside gene matches: 8. The CDR3 coding sequence is TGTGCCGGCTCTGAGACAGGGTCCTACAATGAGCAGTTCTTC. Protein: CAGSETGSYNEQFF.

This clonotype was picked up a small number of times. This rearrangement joins TRBV2 to TRBJ2-7; 7 bases fit TRBD1. V was pared by 0 bases and J by 4 bases, with 3 bases of the junction left unmatched. Germline values: CDR1 SNHLY, CDR2 FYNNEI. CDR3 length: 14 amino acids. CDR3 bases: TGTGCCAGCAGTGAAGCGTCAGGGGGATACGAGCAGTACGTC. This translates into CASSEASGGYEQYV.

J is TRBJ2-3 and V is TRBV28, with a weak D call TRBD2 (6 bases). Trimming removed 4 bases from V and 6 bases from J, with 20 bases in between. The CDR3 runs to 16 residues. The germline CDR1 and CDR2 sequences are MDHEN and SYDVKM. The CDR3 region has the DNA TGTGCCAGCAGTTCGGAGACTAGAGCCGCGGTGGATACGCAGTATTTT. Protein product: CASSSETRAAVDTQYF.

J is TRBJ2-1 and V is TRBV7-2; 7 nucleotides line up with TRBD1. Trimming removed 1 base from V and 15 bases from J; junction bases left unmatched: 9. Germline V gene data show CDR1 as SGHTA and CDR2 as FQGNSA. The CDR3 has 13 amino acids. CDR3 bases: TGTGCCAGCAGCTTAGGTAGGGACAGATTTGCGTTCTTC. Translated: CASSLGRDRFAFF. Combining the CDR3 with reference TRBV7-2 and TRBJ2-1 gives the whole variable domain GAGVSQSPSNKVTEKGKDVELRCDPISGHTALYWYRQSLGQGLEFLIYFQGNSAPDKSGLPSDRFSAERTGGSVSTLTIQRTQQEDSAVYLCASSLGRDRFAFFGPGTRLTVL.

This clonotype turned up a few times. The chain has TRBV6-4 and TRBJ2-3, with D perhaps matching TRBD2 (6 bases). With 10 bases removed from V and 0 bases from J, the gap between germline ends came to 14 bases. The germline gives CDR1 MRHNA, CDR2 SNTAGT. This CDR3 has 14 amino acids. The CDR3, as DNA: TGTGCCACGGGGACTGATTTTAGCACAGATACGCAGTATTTT. This gives the protein CATGTDFSTDTQYF.

At least ten counts were recorded for this clonotype. This chain uses TRBV2 with TRBJ1-1; 7 bases match TRBD1. Germline CDR1 reads SNHLY; CDR2 reads FYNNEI. This CDR3 contains 16 residues. V lost 1 base to trimming and J lost 6 bases; unmatched junction nucleotides: 11. CDR3: CASSEGATGRFAEAFF. The CDR3 DNA reads as TGTGCCAGCAGTGAAGGGGCGACAGGGAGGTTTGCTGAAGCTTTCTTT.

In this sample, this clonotype turned up a few times. This chain links TRBV6-5 with TRBJ2-2; a possible D gene is TRBD1 (5 bases). The CDR3 is made up of 16 amino acids. Germline V gives CDR1 MNHEY, CDR2 SVGAGI. The ends were cut back, 0 bases at V and 1 base at J, with 9 bases in the middle. CDR3 coding DNA: TGTGCCAGCAGTTACTCTGTGACAGTGAACACCGGGGAGCTGTTTTTT. Its translation is CASSYSVTVNTGELFF.

This clonotype occurred many times. The chain uses TRBV5-4 and TRBJ1-1; tentative D call: TRBD1 (6 bases). CDR1 and CDR2 from the germline V gene are SGHNT and YYREEE (reference sequence). CDR3 length: 15 residues. Trimming shortened V by 3 bases and J by 6 bases, and 18 bases separated the two germline ends. The CDR3 reads CASSYPQGGEAEAFF. In nucleotides, the CDR3 is TGTGCCAGCAGCTATCCACAGGGAGGGGAAGCTGAAGCTTTCTTT.

This clonotype was counted a few times. The genes are TRBV3-1 and TRBJ1-6; TRBD1 agrees at 8 bases. Trimming cost V 3 bases and J 6 bases; bases outside gene matches: 7. CDR1 is LGHDT and CDR2 is YNNKEL in the germline V gene (reference sequence). The CDR3 spans 16 residues. The CDR3 nucleotides read TGTGCCAGCAGCCACACTACGACAGGGGTTAATTCACCCCTCCACTTT. Translating gives CASSHTTTGVNSPLHF.

This clonotype turned up a few times. The genes are TRBV11-2 and TRBJ2-2; 9 positions agree with TRBD2. Germline V gives CDR1 SGHAT, CDR2 FQNNGV. J was trimmed by 6 bases and V by 4 bases; bases with no gene match: 9. The CDR3 totals 16 residues. The CDR3 reads CASSSSGTSRPGELFF. The CDR3 DNA sequence: TGTGCCAGCAGCTCCTCCGGGACTAGCAGACCCGGGGAGCTGTTTTTT.

The chain is built from TRBV4-3 and TRBJ2-5; a possible D gene is TRBD2 (6 bases). The germline V and J ends were trimmed by 1 base and 5 bases, with 11 bases remaining between them. The CDR3 length is 14 residues. Germline CDR1 reads LGHNA; CDR2 reads YSLEER. The CDR3 reads CASSQGDSGETQYF. The CDR3 DNA reads as TGCGCCAGCAGCCAAGGGGACTCCGGGGAGACCCAGTACTTC.